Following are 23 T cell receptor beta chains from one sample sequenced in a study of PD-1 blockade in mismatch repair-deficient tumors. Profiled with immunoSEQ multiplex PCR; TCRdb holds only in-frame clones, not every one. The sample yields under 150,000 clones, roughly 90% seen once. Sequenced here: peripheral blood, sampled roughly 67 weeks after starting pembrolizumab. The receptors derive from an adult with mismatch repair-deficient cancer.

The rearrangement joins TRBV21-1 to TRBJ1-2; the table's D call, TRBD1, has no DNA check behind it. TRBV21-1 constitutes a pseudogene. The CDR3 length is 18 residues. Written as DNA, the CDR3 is TGTGCCAGCAGACTAACCTTCCCCGGGACAGGGGGCTACTATGGCTACACCTTC. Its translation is CASRLTFPGTGGYYGYTF.

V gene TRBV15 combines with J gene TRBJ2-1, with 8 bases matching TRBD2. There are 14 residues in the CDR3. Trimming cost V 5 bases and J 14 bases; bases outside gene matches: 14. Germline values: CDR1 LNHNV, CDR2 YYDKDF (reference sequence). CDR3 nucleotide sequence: TGTGCCACCAGCCCCCTGAGGAGCGGGAGTCTGAAGTTCTTC. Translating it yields CATSPLRSGSLKFF. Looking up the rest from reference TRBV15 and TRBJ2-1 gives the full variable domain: DAMVIQNPRYQVTQFGKPVTLSCSQTLNHNVMYWYQQKSSQAPKLLFHYYDKDFNNEADTPDNFQSRRPNTSFCFLDIRSPGLGDTAMYLCATSPLRSGSLKFFGPGTRLTVL.

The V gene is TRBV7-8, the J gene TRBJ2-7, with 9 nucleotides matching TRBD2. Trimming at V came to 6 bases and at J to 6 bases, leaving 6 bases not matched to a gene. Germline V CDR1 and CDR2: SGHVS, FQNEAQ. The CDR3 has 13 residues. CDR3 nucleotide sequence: TGTGCCAGCAGGGGGACTAGCTCCGGCGAGCAGTACTTC. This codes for CASRGTSSGEQYF.

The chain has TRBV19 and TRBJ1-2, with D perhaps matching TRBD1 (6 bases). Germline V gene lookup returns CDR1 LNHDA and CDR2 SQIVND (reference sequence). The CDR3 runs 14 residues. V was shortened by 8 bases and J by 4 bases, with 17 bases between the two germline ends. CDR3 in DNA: TGTGCCAGTTTTCCTGGACAGCAGTCCTATGGCTACACCTTC. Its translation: CASFPGQQSYGYTF.

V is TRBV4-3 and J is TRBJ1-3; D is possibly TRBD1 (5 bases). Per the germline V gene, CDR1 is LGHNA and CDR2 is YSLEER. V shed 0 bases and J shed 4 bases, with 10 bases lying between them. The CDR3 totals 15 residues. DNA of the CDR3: TGCGCCAGCAGCCAAGACGGGACGGCGGGAAACACCATATATTTT. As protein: CASSQDGTAGNTIYF.

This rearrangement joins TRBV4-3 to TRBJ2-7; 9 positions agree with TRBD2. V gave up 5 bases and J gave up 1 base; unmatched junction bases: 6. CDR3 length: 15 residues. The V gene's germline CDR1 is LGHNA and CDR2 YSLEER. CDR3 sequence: CASSYSREGSYEQYF. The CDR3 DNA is TGCGCCAGCAGCTACTCGCGGGAGGGTTCCTACGAGCAGTACTTC.

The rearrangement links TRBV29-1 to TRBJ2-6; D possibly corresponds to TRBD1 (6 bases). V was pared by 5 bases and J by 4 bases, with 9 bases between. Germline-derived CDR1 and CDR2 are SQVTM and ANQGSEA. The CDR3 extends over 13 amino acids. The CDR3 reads CSVKGVGANVLTF. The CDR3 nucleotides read TGCAGCGTTAAGGGGGTAGGGGCCAACGTCCTGACTTTC.

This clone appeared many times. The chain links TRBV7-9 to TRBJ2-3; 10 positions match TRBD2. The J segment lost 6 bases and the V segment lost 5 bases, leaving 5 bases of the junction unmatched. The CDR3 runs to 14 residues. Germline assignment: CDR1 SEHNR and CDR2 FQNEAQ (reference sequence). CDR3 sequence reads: CASSTAGGGDTQYF. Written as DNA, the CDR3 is TGTGCCAGCAGCACAGCGGGAGGGGGGGATACGCAGTATTTT.

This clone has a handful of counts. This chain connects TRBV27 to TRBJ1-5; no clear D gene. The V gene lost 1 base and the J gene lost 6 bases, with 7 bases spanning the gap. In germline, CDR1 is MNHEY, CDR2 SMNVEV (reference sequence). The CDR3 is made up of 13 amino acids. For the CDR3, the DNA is TGTGCCAGCAGTTTATATCGGGGTCAGCCCCAGCATTTT. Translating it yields CASSLYRGQPQHF.

The CDR3 DNA reads TGTGCCAGCAGTGCTCAGGGCGGGGAGCAGTACTTC. It specifies CASSAQGGEQYF. The chain is built from TRBV6-1 and TRBJ2-7; either TRBD1 or TRBD2 may fit D (5 bases each). Per the germline V gene, CDR1 is MNHNS and CDR2 is SASEGT. V was clipped by 4 bases and J by 7 bases, with 11 bases between them. The CDR3 consists of 12 residues.

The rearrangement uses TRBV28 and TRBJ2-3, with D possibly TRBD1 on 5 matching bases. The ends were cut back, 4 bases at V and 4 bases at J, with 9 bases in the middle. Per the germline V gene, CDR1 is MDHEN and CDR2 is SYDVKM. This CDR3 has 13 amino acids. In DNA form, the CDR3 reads TGTGCCAGCAGTTGGCAGGGCCCAGATACGCAGTATTTT. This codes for CASSWQGPDTQYF.

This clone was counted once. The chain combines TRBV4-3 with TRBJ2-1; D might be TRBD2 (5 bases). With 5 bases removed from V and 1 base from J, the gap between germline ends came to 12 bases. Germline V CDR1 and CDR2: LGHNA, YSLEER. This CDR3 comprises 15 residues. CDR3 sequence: CASSEGPDSYNEQFF. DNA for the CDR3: TGCGCCAGCAGCGAGGGTCCCGATTCCTACAATGAGCAGTTCTTC.

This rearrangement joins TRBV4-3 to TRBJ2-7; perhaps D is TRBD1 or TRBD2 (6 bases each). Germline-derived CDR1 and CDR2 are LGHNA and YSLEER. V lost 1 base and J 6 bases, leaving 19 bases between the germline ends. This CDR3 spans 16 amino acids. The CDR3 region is CASSQVLGNGGGEQYF. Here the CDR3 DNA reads TGCGCCAGCAGCCAAGTCCTGGGCAACGGGGGCGGCGAGCAGTACTTC.

The CDR3 protein is CASSQIWGVDNQPQHF. The CDR3 nucleotides read TGCGCCAGCAGCCAGATATGGGGCGTGGACAATCAGCCCCAGCATTTT. J is TRBJ1-5 and V is TRBV4-1, with a tentative D call TRBD1 (5 bases). This CDR3 comprises 16 residues. Germline CDR1 and CDR2: MGHRA and YSYEKL. Trimming cost V 3 bases and J 3 bases, with 15 bases left between them.

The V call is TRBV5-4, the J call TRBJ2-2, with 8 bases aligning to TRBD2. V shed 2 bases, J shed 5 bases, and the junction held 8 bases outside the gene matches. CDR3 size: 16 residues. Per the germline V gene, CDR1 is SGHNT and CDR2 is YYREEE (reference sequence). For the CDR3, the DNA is TGTGCCAGCAGCTTAATAGCGGGACTCCTGACCGGGGAGCTGTTTTTT. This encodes CASSLIAGLLTGELFF.

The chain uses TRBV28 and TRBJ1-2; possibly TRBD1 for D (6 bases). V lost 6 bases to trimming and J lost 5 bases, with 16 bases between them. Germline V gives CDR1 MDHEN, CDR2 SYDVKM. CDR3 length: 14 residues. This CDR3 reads CASSKRTANYGYTF. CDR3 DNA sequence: TGTGCCAGCAGCAAAAGGACAGCAAATTATGGCTACACCTTC.

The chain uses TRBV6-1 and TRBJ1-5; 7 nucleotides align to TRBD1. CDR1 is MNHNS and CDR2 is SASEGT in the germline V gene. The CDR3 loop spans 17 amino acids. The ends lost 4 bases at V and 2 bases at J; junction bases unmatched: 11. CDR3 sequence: CASSGYHRGVGNQPQHF. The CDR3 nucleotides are TGTGCCAGCAGTGGATACCACAGGGGTGTAGGCAATCAGCCCCAGCATTTT.

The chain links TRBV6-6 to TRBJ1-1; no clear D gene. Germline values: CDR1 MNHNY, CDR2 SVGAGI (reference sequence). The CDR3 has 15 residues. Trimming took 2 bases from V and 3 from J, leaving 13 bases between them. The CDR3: CASSYPVDRDTEAFF. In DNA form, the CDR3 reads TGTGCCAGCAGTTACCCGGTAGATAGGGACACTGAAGCTTTCTTT.

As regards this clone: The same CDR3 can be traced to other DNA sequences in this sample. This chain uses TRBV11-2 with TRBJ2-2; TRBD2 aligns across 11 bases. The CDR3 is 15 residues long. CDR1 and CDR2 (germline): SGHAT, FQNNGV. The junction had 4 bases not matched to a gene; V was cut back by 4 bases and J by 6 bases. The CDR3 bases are TGTGCCAGCAGCTCGGGACTAGCGGTCGCCGGGGAGCTGTTTTTT. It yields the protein CASSSGLAVAGELFF.

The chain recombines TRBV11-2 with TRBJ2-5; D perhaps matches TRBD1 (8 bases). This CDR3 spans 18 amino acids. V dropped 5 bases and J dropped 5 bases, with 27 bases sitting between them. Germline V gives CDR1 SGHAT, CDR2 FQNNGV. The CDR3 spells CASSTQGGIAGVDETQYF. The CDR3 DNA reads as TGTGCCAGCAGCACACAGGGGGGGATCGCGGGAGTAGACGAGACCCAGTACTTC.

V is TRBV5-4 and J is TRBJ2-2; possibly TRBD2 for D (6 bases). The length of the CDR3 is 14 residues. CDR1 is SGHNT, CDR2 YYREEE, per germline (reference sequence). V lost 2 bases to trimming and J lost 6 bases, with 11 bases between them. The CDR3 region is CASSFATSAGELFF. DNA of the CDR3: TGTGCCAGCAGCTTCGCGACTAGTGCCGGGGAGCTGTTTTTT.

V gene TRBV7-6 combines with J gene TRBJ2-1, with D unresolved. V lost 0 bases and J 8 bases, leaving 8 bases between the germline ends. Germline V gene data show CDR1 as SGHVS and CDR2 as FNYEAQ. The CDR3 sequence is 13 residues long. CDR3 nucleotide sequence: TGTGCCAGCAGCTTAGCGGGCTGGGATGAGCAGTTCTTC. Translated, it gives CASSLAGWDEQFF.

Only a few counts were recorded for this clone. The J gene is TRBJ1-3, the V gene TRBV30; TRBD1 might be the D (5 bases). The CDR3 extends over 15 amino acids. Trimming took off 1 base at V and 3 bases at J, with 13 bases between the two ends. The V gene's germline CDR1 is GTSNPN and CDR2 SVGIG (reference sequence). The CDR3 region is CAWSELGANGNTIYF. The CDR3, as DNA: TGTGCCTGGAGTGAACTAGGGGCAAATGGAAACACCATATATTTT.